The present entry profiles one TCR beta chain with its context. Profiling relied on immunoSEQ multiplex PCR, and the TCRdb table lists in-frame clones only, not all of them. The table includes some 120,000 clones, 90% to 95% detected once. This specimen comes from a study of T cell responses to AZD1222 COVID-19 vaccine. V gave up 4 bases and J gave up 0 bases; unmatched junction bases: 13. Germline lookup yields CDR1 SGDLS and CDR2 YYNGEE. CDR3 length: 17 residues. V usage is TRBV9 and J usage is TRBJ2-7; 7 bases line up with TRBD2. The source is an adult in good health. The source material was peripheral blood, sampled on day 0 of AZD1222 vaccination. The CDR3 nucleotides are TGTGCCAGCAGCCCCAGGAGCGGTAGCGGGTTCTCCTACGAGCAGTACTTC. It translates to CASSPRSGSGFSYEQYF.